The next 9 T cell receptor beta chains were all read from a single sample in a study of shared clonotypes between healthy human individuals. TCRdb's table, derived via immunoSEQ multiplex PCR, lists solely in-frame clones and lacks some. The sample yields around 2,000,000 clones, about 94% seen once. The naive CD8 subset, CD45RO-negative cells positively selected for CCR7, excluded terminally differentiated effector memory CD45RA+ cells. Sequencing input: naive CD8+ T cells sorted from blood. The receptor source for this set is a man between 18 and 29 years old in good health.

This chain connects TRBV6-5 to TRBJ1-1, with D possibly TRBD1 on 6 matching bases. V lost 4 bases, J lost 5 bases, and 14 bases lay in between. CDR1 MNHEY and CDR2 SVGAGI come from the germline V gene. The length of the CDR3 is 14 residues. CDR3 nucleotides: TGTGCCAGCAGTTTGGGACCCACAGGGACTGAAGCTTTCTTT. It yields the protein CASSLGPTGTEAFF.

Of note for this clone: This CDR3 is also generated by other DNA sequences in the sample. V and J are TRBV11-2 and TRBJ2-7, with D perhaps matching TRBD2 (5 bases). Trimming took 6 bases from V and 2 from J, leaving 11 bases between them. The CDR3 has 13 residues. Germline assignment: CDR1 SGHAT and CDR2 FQNNGV. CDR3 region: CASSFSEAYEQYF. The CDR3 nucleotides are TGTGCCAGCAGTTTTAGCGAGGCCTACGAGCAGTACTTC.

The V and J genes are TRBV27 and TRBJ2-1; 10 bases are a match to TRBD2. This CDR3 has 15 amino acids. The germline V gene has CDR1 MNHEY and CDR2 SMNVEV (reference sequence). The V and J ends lost 5 bases and 7 bases, in that order; junction bases with no gene match: 8. CDR3 DNA: TGTGCCAGCAGTGCGCCGGGACTAGCGTTGAATGAGCAGTTCTTC. Its protein is CASSAPGLALNEQFF.

The chain uses TRBV5-1 and TRBJ2-7, with D maybe TRBD1 (7 bases). This CDR3 is built from 15 residues. V lost 2 bases and J lost 2, with 14 bases in between. Per germline, CDR1 SGHRS and CDR2 YFSETQ. The CDR3 reads CASSFTGDRAYEQYF. CDR3 nucleotide sequence: TGCGCCAGCAGCTTTACGGGAGACAGGGCCTACGAGCAGTACTTC.

This clone was recorded once. This chain connects TRBV14 to TRBJ2-5, with 13 positions matching TRBD2. Trimming at V came to 5 bases and at J to 3 bases, leaving 0 bases not matched to a gene. There are 14 residues in the CDR3. From germline, CDR1 is SGHDN and CDR2 FVKESK. CDR3 DNA: TGTGCCAGCAGCGGACTAGCGGGGGAAGAGACCCAGTACTTC. This gives the protein CASSGLAGEETQYF.

This chain joins TRBV28 and TRBJ1-5; 7 bases are shared with TRBD1. Germline assignment: CDR1 MDHEN and CDR2 SYDVKM. J lost 2 bases, V lost 6 bases, and 7 bases had no gene match. The CDR3 extends over 15 amino acids. The CDR3 region has the DNA TGTGCCAGCAGGCGACAGGGTCAACGCAATCAGCCCCAGCATTTT. Translating it yields CASRRQGQRNQPQHF. Supplemented by reference TRBV28 and TRBJ1-5, the full variable domain reads DVKVTQSSRYLVKRTGEKVFLECVQDMDHENMFWYRQDPGLGLRLIYFSYDVKMKEKGDIPEGYSVSREKKERFSLILESASTNQTSMYLCASRRQGQRNQPQHFGDGTRLSIL.

The chain couples TRBV7-9 to TRBJ1-2; tentative D call: TRBD1 (5 bases). CDR1 is SEHNR, CDR2 FQNEAQ, per germline (reference sequence). The CDR3 has 16 amino acids. Trimming removed 4 bases at V and 6 bases at J, with 21 bases between. The CDR3 sequence is CASSWALTEGLDGYTF. In nucleotides, the CDR3 is TGTGCCAGCAGCTGGGCCCTGACAGAAGGGCTCGATGGCTACACCTTC. The variable domain in full, with the rest retrieved from reference TRBV7-9 and TRBJ1-2, is DTGVSQNPRHKITKRGQNVTFRCDPISEHNRLYWYRQTLGQGPEFLTYFQNEAQLEKSRLLSDRFSAERPKGSFSTLEIQRTEQGDSAMYLCASSWALTEGLDGYTFGSGTRLTVV.

CDR3 amino acids: CASSASLTGPEAFF. CDR3 coding DNA: TGTGCCAGCAGTGCCTCACTTACAGGGCCCGAAGCTTTCTTT. This sequence joins TRBV6-5 and TRBJ1-1, with D perhaps matching TRBD1 (6 bases). The V gene's germline CDR1 is MNHEY and CDR2 SVGAGI. CDR3 length equals 14 residues. The germline V and J ends were trimmed by 5 bases and 8 bases, with 18 bases remaining between them.

About this clone: A read error may explain this, as a much larger clone is one base away. The same CDR3 arises from other DNA sequences in this sample as well. The gene calls are TRBV11-3 and TRBJ2-3; no definite D call. This CDR3 has 12 residues. The germline V gene encodes CDR1 SGHNT and CDR2 YENEEA. The CDR3 region has the DNA TGTGCCAGCAGCTTAGGCACGGATACGCAGTATTTT. Amino acids: CASSLGTDTQYF.